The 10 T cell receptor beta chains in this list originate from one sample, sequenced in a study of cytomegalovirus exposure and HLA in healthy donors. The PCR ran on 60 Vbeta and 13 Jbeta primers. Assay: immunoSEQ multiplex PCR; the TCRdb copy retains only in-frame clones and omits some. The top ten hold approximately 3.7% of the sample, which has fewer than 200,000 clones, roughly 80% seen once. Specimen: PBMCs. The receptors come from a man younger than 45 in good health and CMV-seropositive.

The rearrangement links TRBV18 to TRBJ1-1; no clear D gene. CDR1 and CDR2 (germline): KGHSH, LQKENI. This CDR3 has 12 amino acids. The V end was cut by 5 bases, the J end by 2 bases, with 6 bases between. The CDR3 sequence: CASSFSNTEAFF. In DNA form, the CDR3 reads TGTGCCAGCTCATTCAGTAACACTGAAGCTTTCTTT. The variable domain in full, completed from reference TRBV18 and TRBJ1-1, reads NAGVMQNPRHLVRRRGQEARLRCSPMKGHSHVYWYRQLPEEGLKFMVYLQKENIIDESGMPKERFSAEFPKEGPSILRIQQVVRGDSAAYFCASSFSNTEAFFGQGTRLTVV.

The CDR3 nucleotides read TGTGCCAGCAGCTGGGGGGAGGCAACTAATGAAAAACTGTTTTTT. Translated: CASSWGEATNEKLFF. The rearrangement joins TRBV5-6 to TRBJ1-4; possible D gene TRBD1, 5 bases. The germline V gene encodes CDR1 SGHDT and CDR2 YYEEEE. The germline V and J ends were trimmed by 3 bases and 0 bases, with 9 bases remaining between them. CDR3 length equals 15 residues.

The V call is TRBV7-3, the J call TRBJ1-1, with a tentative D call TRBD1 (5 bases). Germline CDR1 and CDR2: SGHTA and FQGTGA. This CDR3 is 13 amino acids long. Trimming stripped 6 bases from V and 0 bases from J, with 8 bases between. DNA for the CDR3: TGTGCCAGCAGTGGGGCAGTGAACACTGAAGCTTTCTTT. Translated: CASSGAVNTEAFF.

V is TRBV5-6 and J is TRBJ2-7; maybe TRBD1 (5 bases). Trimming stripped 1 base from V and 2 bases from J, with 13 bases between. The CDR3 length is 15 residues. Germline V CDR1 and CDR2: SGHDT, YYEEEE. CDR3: CASSLSGSGTYEQYF. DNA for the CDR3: TGTGCCAGCAGCTTGTCCGGTTCAGGGACCTACGAGCAGTACTTC. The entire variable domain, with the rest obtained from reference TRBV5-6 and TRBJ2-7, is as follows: DAGVTQSPTHLIKTRGQQVTLRCSPKSGHDTVSWYQQALGQGPQFIFQYYEEEERQRGNFPDRFSGHQFPNYSSELNVNALLLGDSALYLCASSLSGSGTYEQYFGPGTRLTVT.

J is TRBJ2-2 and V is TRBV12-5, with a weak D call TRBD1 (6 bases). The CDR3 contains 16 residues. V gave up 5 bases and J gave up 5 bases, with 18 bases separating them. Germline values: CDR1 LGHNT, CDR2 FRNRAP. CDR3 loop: CASGLPAGAVTGELFF. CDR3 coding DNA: TGTGCTAGTGGTCTACCAGCAGGGGCGGTAACCGGGGAGCTGTTTTTT.

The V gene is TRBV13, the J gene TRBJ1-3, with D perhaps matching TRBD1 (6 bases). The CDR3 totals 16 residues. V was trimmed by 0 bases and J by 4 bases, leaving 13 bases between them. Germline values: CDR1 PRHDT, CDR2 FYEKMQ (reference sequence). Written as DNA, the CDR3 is TGTGCCAGCAGCTTAGGGGGCCAGGGGCTGGGAAACACCATATATTTT. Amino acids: CASSLGGQGLGNTIYF.

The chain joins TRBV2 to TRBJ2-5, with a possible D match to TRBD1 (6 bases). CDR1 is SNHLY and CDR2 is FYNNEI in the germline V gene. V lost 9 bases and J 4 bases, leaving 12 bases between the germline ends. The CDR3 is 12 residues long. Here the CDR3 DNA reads TGTGCCAGAACAGGGTTGGGAGAGACCCAGTACTTC. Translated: CARTGLGETQYF. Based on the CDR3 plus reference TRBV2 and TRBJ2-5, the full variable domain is EPEVTQTPSHQVTQMGQEVILRCVPISNHLYFYWYRQILGQKVEFLVSFYNNEISEKSEIFDDQFSVERPDGSNFTLKIRSTKLEDSAMYFCARTGLGETQYFGPGTRLLVL.

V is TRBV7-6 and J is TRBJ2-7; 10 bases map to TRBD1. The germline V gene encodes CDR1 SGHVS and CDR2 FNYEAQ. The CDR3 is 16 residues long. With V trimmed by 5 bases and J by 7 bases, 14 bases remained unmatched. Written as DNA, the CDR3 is TGTGCCAGCAGCATTAACCAGGGACAGGGGTCGGGTGAGCAGTACTTC. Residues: CASSINQGQGSGEQYF.

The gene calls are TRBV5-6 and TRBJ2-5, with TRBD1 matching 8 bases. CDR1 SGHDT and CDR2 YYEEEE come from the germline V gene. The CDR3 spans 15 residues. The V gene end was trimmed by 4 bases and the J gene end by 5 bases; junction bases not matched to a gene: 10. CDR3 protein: CASSAETGVGETQYF. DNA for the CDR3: TGTGCCAGCAGCGCCGAGACAGGGGTAGGGGAGACCCAGTACTTC. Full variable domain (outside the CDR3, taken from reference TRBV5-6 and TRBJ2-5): DAGVTQSPTHLIKTRGQQVTLRCSPKSGHDTVSWYQQALGQGPQFIFQYYEEEERQRGNFPDRFSGHQFPNYSSELNVNALLLGDSALYLCASSAETGVGETQYFGPGTRLLVL.

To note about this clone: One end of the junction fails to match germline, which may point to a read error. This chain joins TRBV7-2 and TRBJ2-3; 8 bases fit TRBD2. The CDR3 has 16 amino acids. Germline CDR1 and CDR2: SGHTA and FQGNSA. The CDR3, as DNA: TGTGCCAGCAGCCTAGCAGCGGGGGCCCTCACAGATACGCAGTATTTT. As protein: CASSLAAGALTDTQYF.